This section outlines one TCR beta chain sequence together with its context. Its antigen is unknown. The repertoire was sequenced with immunoSEQ multiplex PCR; TCRdb's copy has only in-frame clones and lacks some. Here the sample spans 15,000 to 20,000 clones, less than 90% being singletons. This specimen comes from a study of PD-1 blockade in classical Hodgkin lymphoma. The CDR3 sequence is 15 residues long. Germline values: CDR1 MNHEY, CDR2 SVGAGI. V lost 6 bases and J 7 bases, leaving 16 bases between the germline ends. Overall study results and limits: It was CD4+ TCR diversity, not CD8+, that rose significantly by C4D1.

Time point specified: cycle 4 day 1 (C4D1), after less than 7 weeks of nivolumab. Every one of the patients relapsed after autologous stem cell transplantation (brentuximab vedotin exposure was variable). The CD8+ T cells came from thawed PBMCs through magnetic negative selection. The rearrangement uses TRBV6-5 and TRBJ1-6; a possible D gene is TRBD1 (5 bases). Here the sequenced sample was CD8+ T cells from blood, taken before the fourth cycle of nivolumab. This receptor was obtained from a human donor with classical Hodgkin lymphoma. DNA of the CDR3: TGTGCCAGCAGGGCGGTGACAGCGGGGAATTCACCCCTCCACTTT. This encodes CASRAVTAGNSPLHF.